Listed below are T cell receptor beta chains from one sample, sequenced in a study of blood T cell repertoires in COVID-19. Sequenced by immunoSEQ multiplex PCR; TCRdb stores in-frame clones only, minus some. Among 85,000 to 130,000 clones listed, approximately 86% were seen once. Sequencing used peripheral blood. Receptor source: a woman aged 60 to 75 with acute or convalescent COVID-19. The conserved cysteine and the conserved F or W are not part of the CDR3 here.

>TRBV28|10
ASSSGIGELF
>TRBV18|11
ASSAEINTEAF
>TRBV28|13
ASSPAGGGGSPLH
>TRBV5-6|9
ASSTTGVAF
>TRBV5-6|15
ASSVNRGIVTNEKLF
>TRBV2|13
ASSVSSGTTDTQY
>TRBV27|12
ASRPTGLQETQY
>TRBV14|13
ASSQDALRNTEAF
>TRBV2|12
ASSVLIRGETQY
>TRBV7-2|15
ASSLYVLASSYNEQF
>TRBV6-2/TRBV6-3|10
ASSYVGSEAF
>TRBV14|15
ASRSGHANSGANVLT
>TRBV9|14
ASSAPRTGGDYGYT
>TRBV3-1/TRBV3-2|11
ASSQWGDTEAF
>TRBV19|12
ASSMGAQNLALH
>TRBV29-1|11
SVAQGTNTEAF
>TRBV6-5|12
ASSLAGATDTQY
>TRBV19|11
ASSITQNTEAF
>TRBV5-1|9
ASRVTGELF
>TRBV19|12
ASSAPGGKNIQY
>TRBV5-6|11
ASSTQNIETQY
>TRBV6-5|13
ASSYSAGSRQPQH
>TRBV2|13
ASSESGSRNQPQH
>TRBV6-6|15
ASSQFSAKSSYNEQF
>TRBV7-8|17
ASSSQRGQSRWLDTEAF
>TRBV12-3/TRBV12-4|11
ASSFQRSGPQH
>TRBV5-4|14
ASSPRTVHDTGELF
>TRBV5-6|14
ASSLDTEGSYNEQF
>TRBV28|13
ASSLNGLPADTQY
>TRBV5-6|11
ASSPTGFTEAF
>TRBV5-1|10
ASSPTTGEAF
>TRBV2|12
ASRPGRAWETQY
>TRBV4-1|13
ASSQVDRGLRPQH
>TRBV6-5|10
ASSSSGGGYT
>TRBV19|12
ASKLADFYNEQF
>TRBV28|13
ASSGTSGISDTQY
>TRBV6-1|12
ASNPLGMNTEAF
>TRBV7-9|13
ASSPPGVNTGELF
>TRBV6-1|14
ASSEFPGLRNTEAF
>TRBV28|14
ASSSLGGSSYNEQF
>TRBV19|13
ASSRAGGAEETQY
>TRBV10-3|14
ATPTSGSPSSYEQY
>TRBV18|12
ASSRTGSSYEQY
>TRBV4-1|12
ASSQGRGVYGYT
>TRBV6-5|10
VSTSPNYGYT
>TRBV5-4|13
ASSPPQSRWTEAF
>TRBV29-1|11
SVKGLAGNEQF
>TRBV24-1|14
ATSDRSGGGLNEQF
>TRBV11-3|13
ASSLAGGRNGELF
>TRBV19|12
ASSINGGRHIQY
>TRBV4-1|17
ASSQSQGAVGLDTDTQY
>TRBV6-6|13
ASSYWGQGTDTQY
>TRBV5-1|12
ASSLEQGGNTIY
>TRBV19|13
ASSPGGAGIETQY
>TRBV9|16
ASSVVRPGPMLNTEAF
>TRBV10-1|12
ASSKKQGITEAF
>TRBV30|12
AWGAGTGGETQY
>TRBV3-1/TRBV3-2|10
ASSQDPDEQY
>TRBV7-9|14
ASSISGTGGFIGYT